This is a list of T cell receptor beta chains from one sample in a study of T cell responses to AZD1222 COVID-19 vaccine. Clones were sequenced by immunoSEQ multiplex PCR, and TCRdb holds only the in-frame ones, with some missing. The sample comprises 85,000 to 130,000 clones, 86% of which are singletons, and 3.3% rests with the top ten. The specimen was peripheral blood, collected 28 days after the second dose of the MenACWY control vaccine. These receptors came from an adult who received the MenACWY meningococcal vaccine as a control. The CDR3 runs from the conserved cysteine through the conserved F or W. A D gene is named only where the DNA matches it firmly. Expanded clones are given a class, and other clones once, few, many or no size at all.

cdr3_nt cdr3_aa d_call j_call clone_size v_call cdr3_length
TGTGCCAGCTGTTTAGCGGGGAAAGTTTCCGGGGAGCTGTTTTTT CASCLAGKVSGELFF TRBD2 TRBJ2-2 . TRBV6-5 15
TGTGCCAGCAGTGTCAGAGGGGCCGCAAGGGGGAATGAGCAGTTCTTC CASSVRGAARGNEQFF . TRBJ2-1 few TRBV6-1 16
TGCGCCAGCAGCTACGGACCGTCCTCCTACGAGCAGTACTTC CASSYGPSSYEQYF . TRBJ2-7 . TRBV5-1 14
TGTGCCAGTCAAGGGGGGGTGGCGTCTAATGAAAAACTGTTTTTT CASQGGVASNEKLFF . TRBJ1-4 once TRBV28 15
TGTGCCAGCCGACAGGGGGCTGGAAACACCATATATTTT CASRQGAGNTIYF TRBD1 TRBJ1-3 . TRBV3-1/TRBV3-2 13
TGTGCCAGCAGCTTAGAGGGGACTCAGTACTACGAGCAGTACTTC CASSLEGTQYYEQYF . TRBJ2-7 . TRBV7-9 15
TGCGCCAGCAGTGACAGGGCAGGGGACGGCTACACCTTC CASSDRAGDGYTF . TRBJ1-2 . TRBV10-2 13
TGTGCCAGCAGCCCCCTGCGGGGGGGTGCTGGGGCCAACGTCCTGACTTTC CASSPLRGGAGANVLTF TRBD2 TRBJ2-6 once TRBV5-5 17
TGTGCCAGCAGCCAACAGGAATTTAAAGAGACCCAGTACTTC CASSQQEFKETQYF . TRBJ2-5 . TRBV2 14
TGTGCCAGCAGCTTAGAGGGCAGTTACAATGAGCAGTTCTTC CASSLEGSYNEQFF . TRBJ2-1 . TRBV5-6 14
TGTGCCAGCAGGATACAGGCAGGACACACTGAAGCTTTCTTT CASRIQAGHTEAFF . TRBJ1-1 . TRBV6-4 14
TGTGCCAGCAGTTTAAGGACGGTGAACACTGAAGCTTTCTTT CASSLRTVNTEAFF . TRBJ1-1 . TRBV28 14
TGTGCCACCAGTGATTTGCCCCGAGGGGTGGGGGCCACAGATACGCAGTATTTT CATSDLPRGVGATDTQYF . TRBJ2-3 . TRBV24-1 18
TGTGCCAGCAGTTTAGACAGGTATCAGCCCCAGCATTTT CASSLDRYQPQHF . TRBJ1-5 . TRBV7-2 13
TGCGCCAGCAGCTTGGCCCCGGGTCGCCCAGGGGAGACCCAGTACTTC CASSLAPGRPGETQYF . TRBJ2-5 . TRBV5-1 16
TGCGCCAGCAGCCAAGAAGTTGGACGGACGAACACTGAAGCTTTCTTT CASSQEVGRTNTEAFF . TRBJ1-1 . TRBV4-3 16
TGTGCCAGCTCACCGGACAGGGGAGCTTTCTTT CASSPDRGAFF TRBD1 TRBJ1-1 . TRBV18 11
TGTGCCAGCAGTGGGGGGGCAGGCACGAGCGTATTCTATGGCTACACCTTC CASSGGAGTSVFYGYTF . TRBJ1-2 . TRBV6-1 17
TGTGCCAGCAGTTTAGGTACCCTTACAGAAGCTTTCTTT CASSLGTLTEAFF . TRBJ1-1 . TRBV12-3/TRBV12-4 13
TGTGCCACCAGTGATTTCCCGGACAGTGAAGCTTTCTTT CATSDFPDSEAFF . TRBJ1-1 . TRBV24-1 13
TGTGCCAGCAGTCCCCGACTTAGGGCAGGGGGCAACTATGGCTACACCTTC CASSPRLRAGGNYGYTF TRBD1 TRBJ1-2 . TRBV28 17
TGTGCCACCAGCTACAGAACCACAGATACGCAGTATTTT CATSYRTTDTQYF . TRBJ2-3 . TRBV15 13
TGTGCCAGCAGCTTCGGGTCTCACTATGGCTACACCTTC CASSFGSHYGYTF . TRBJ1-2 . TRBV5-4 13
TGCGCCAGCAGCTTATCCGGGATTAGTAACTATGGCTACACCTTC CASSLSGISNYGYTF . TRBJ1-2 . TRBV5-1 15
TGTGCCAGCAGTTTATTCCCGGGACAGGGGTCCGCCAAAAACATTCAGTACTTC CASSLFPGQGSAKNIQYF TRBD1 TRBJ2-4 . TRBV27 18
TGTGCCAGCAGCTTAGCGGGGGGGCGGGAGACCCAGTACTTC CASSLAGGRETQYF . TRBJ2-5 . TRBV7-2 14
TGCGCCAGCAGTAGGGGGACTAGCGGGGGGGCTAGCACAGATACGCAGTATTTT CASSRGTSGGASTDTQYF TRBD2 TRBJ2-3 . TRBV4-3 18
TGTGCCAGTAGTATGAACGAGGGGGTCACTGAAGCTTTCTTT CASSMNEGVTEAFF . TRBJ1-1 . TRBV19 14
TGTGCCAGCAGCTTGGGGGATATCATGCCCCAGCATTTT CASSLGDIMPQHF . TRBJ1-5 . TRBV7-9 13
TGTGCCAGCAGGTTTAGGTATCGCACAGATACGCAGTATTTT CASRFRYRTDTQYF . TRBJ2-3 . TRBV28 14
TGTGCCACAAACGAAGGTCCGTATAGCAATCAGCCCCAGCATTTT CATNEGPYSNQPQHF . TRBJ1-5 . TRBV28 15
TGTGCCAGTAGTCCCCGAGGGACAGGGGGCACAGAGACCCAGTACTTC CASSPRGTGGTETQYF TRBD1 TRBJ2-5 few TRBV19 16
TGCGCCAGCAGCCCGACTAGCGGGGGATTCACAGATACGCAGTATTTT CASSPTSGGFTDTQYF TRBD2 TRBJ2-3 . TRBV5-1 16
TGTGCCAGCAGCGTAGGAGGGACAGGCTTTGAAAAACTGTTTTTT CASSVGGTGFEKLFF TRBD1 TRBJ1-4 . TRBV9 15
TGTGCCACCAGGCCCTCCCCAGGGGGTGGGGGCACTGAAGCTTTCTTT CATRPSPGGGGTEAFF TRBD1 TRBJ1-1 . TRBV24-1 16
TGTGCCAGTACTCACCGGGGAGAATGGGACTATGGCTACACCTTC CASTHRGEWDYGYTF . TRBJ1-2 . TRBV19 15
TGTGCCAGCAGCGCCCGAGGCCGGAGGGACACTGAAGCTTTCTTT CASSARGRRDTEAFF . TRBJ1-1 . TRBV9 15
TGTGCCAGCAGCCAGACGCGAGGAAACACCATATATTTT CASSQTRGNTIYF . TRBJ1-3 . TRBV11-3 13
TGCAGTGCTAGTATGGTAGCGGGGGATGAGCAGTTCTTC CSASMVAGDEQFF TRBD2 TRBJ2-1 . TRBV20-1 13
TGCGCCAGCAGGGGGGACAGACCAGATCAGCCCCAGCATTTT CASRGDRPDQPQHF TRBD1 TRBJ1-5 . TRBV10-2 14
TGTGCCAGCAGTGGCGCGACAGCTATGAACACTGAAGCTTTCTTT CASSGATAMNTEAFF . TRBJ1-1 few TRBV28 15
TGTGCCAGCAGCTTAGAACTTCTCCCTGGAAACACCATATATTTT CASSLELLPGNTIYF . TRBJ1-3 . TRBV7-6 15
TGTGCCAGCAGCCTAGGCGCAGGGAACTACGAGCAGTACTTC CASSLGAGNYEQYF . TRBJ2-7 . TRBV11-3 14
TGTGCCAGCCTAGCGGACCAGGGGCGGAATGGCTACACCTTC CASLADQGRNGYTF . TRBJ1-2 . TRBV2 14
TGCGCCAGCGGCAGGGTAGATGGCTACACCTTC CASGRVDGYTF . TRBJ1-2 few TRBV10-2 11
TGTGCCACCAGCCCCGACAGTACTTCACTTTACGAGCAGTACTTC CATSPDSTSLYEQYF . TRBJ2-7 . TRBV15 15
TGTGCCAGCAGTTTATCGCCGGGGAGTAAGACCTACGAGCAGTACTTC CASSLSPGSKTYEQYF . TRBJ2-7 . TRBV28 16
TGTGCCAGCAGTGTCCCGGGACAAACGAATTCACCCCTCCACTTT CASSVPGQTNSPLHF . TRBJ1-6 . TRBV6-2/TRBV6-3 15
TGTGCCAGCAGCGGGGACAGGGCTAATTCACCCCTCCACTTT CASSGDRANSPLHF TRBD1 TRBJ1-6 . TRBV11-3 14
TGCAGCGTTGAACCTCAGACGGGGGTTCCTGAAGCTTTCTTT CSVEPQTGVPEAFF . TRBJ1-1 . TRBV29-1 14
TGTGCCAGCCTCGAACATGGCAGGGGAATTGAAAAACTGTTTTTT CASLEHGRGIEKLFF . TRBJ1-4 . TRBV3-1/TRBV3-2 15
TGTGCCAGCAGTTTAAGGTGGGAGCAGTACTTC CASSLRWEQYF . TRBJ2-7 few TRBV28 11
TGTGCCACCAGTGATGCTCGGACAGGGGGCACTGAAAAACTGTTTTTT CATSDARTGGTEKLFF TRBD1 TRBJ1-4 once TRBV24-1 16
TGTGCCAGCAGTCGTCGTACATCTCCCACAGATACGCAGTATTTT CASSRRTSPTDTQYF . TRBJ2-3 . TRBV27 15